These 5 T cell receptor beta chains were all obtained from the same sample, sequenced in a study of blood T cell repertoires in COVID-19. Here immunoSEQ multiplex PCR was the method, and the copy in TCRdb shows in-frame clones only, minus some. The table includes about 39,000 clones, about four fifths detected once. Material: peripheral blood. All receptors derive from a man between 70 and 80 years old with acute or convalescent COVID-19.

In DNA form, the CDR3 reads TGTGCCAGCAGTCTTACCGAGAATTCACCCCTCCACTTT. Protein: CASSLTENSPLHF. The chain has TRBV6-2 or TRBV6-3 and TRBJ1-6; the D is unclear. V was cut by 5 bases and J by 7 bases, with 9 bases left in between. The CDR3 totals 13 residues. CDR1 is MNHEY, CDR2 SVGEGT, per germline.

This chain links TRBV19 with TRBJ2-1; tentative D call: TRBD2 (6 bases). The CDR3 covers 17 residues. V was trimmed by 3 bases and J by 0 bases, leaving 15 bases between them. Germline V CDR1 and CDR2: LNHDA, SQIVND (reference sequence). The CDR3 nucleotides are TGTGCCAGTAGTATTCTATGGGGGGACCCCTCCTACAATGAGCAGTTCTTC. Translated, it gives CASSILWGDPSYNEQFF. Complete variable domain (other parts from reference TRBV19 and TRBJ2-1): DGGITQSPKYLFRKEGQNVTLSCEQNLNHDAMYWYRQDPGQGLRLIYYSQIVNDFQKGDIAEGYSVSREKKESFPLTVTSAQKNPTAFYLCASSILWGDPSYNEQFFGPGTRLTVL.

V and J are TRBV11-3 and TRBJ2-3; D might be TRBD1 (5 bases). Germline CDR1 SGHNT, CDR2 YENEEA. CDR3 length: 14 amino acids. Trimming cost V 6 bases and J 0 bases, with 10 bases left between them. The CDR3 DNA sequence: TGTGCCAGCAGTTCAGGGTTTAGCACAGATACGCAGTATTTT. This gives the protein CASSSGFSTDTQYF.

This clone showed up just a few times. The CDR3: CASSQVSLLSYEQYF. CDR3 sequence (DNA): TGTGCCAGCAGCCAAGTTTCTCTCCTCTCCTACGAGCAGTACTTC. This sequence joins TRBV3-1 (or the pseudogene TRBV3-2) and TRBJ2-7; D gene uncertain. Trimming stripped 1 base from V and 0 bases from J, with 10 bases between. The CDR3 totals 15 residues. CDR1 and CDR2 (germline): LGHDT, YNNKEL (reference sequence).

The rearrangement joins TRBV7-6 to TRBJ1-5; D possibly corresponds to TRBD1 (5 bases). This CDR3 comprises 15 residues. Trimming removed 0 bases from V and 3 bases from J, with 9 bases in between. Per germline, CDR1 SGHVS and CDR2 FNYEAQ. This CDR3 reads CASSLASGLNQPQHF. Written as DNA, the CDR3 is TGTGCCAGCAGCTTAGCATCAGGGCTCAATCAGCCCCAGCATTTT.